Listed below are T cell receptor beta chains from one sample, sequenced in a study of cytomegalovirus exposure and HLA in healthy donors. The method was immunoSEQ multiplex PCR; TCRdb's version includes in-frame clones alone and lacks a portion of them. The sample holds 100,000 to 150,000 clones, about 93% seen once. Sequencing was performed on PBMCs. These TCRs come from a woman under 30 in good health and CMV-seronegative. The CDR3 runs from the conserved cysteine through the conserved F or W. A D gene is named only where the DNA matches it firmly. Not every row has a clone size; where given, it reads once, few, many or a size class.

>TRBJ1-1|TRBV5-1|-|TRBD1
CASSRLQGPNTEAFF
TGCGCCAGCAGCAGACTACAGGGGCCCAACACTGAAGCTTTCTTT
>TRBJ1-1|TRBV6-1|-|-
CASSASGENTEAFF
TGTGCCAGCAGTGCTTCGGGGGAGAACACTGAAGCTTTCTTT
>TRBJ2-5|TRBV6-5|-|-
CASSPPVRETQYF
TGTGCCAGCAGCCCCCCGGTTCGAGAGACCCAGTACTTC
>TRBJ2-3|TRBV7-6|-|TRBD1
CASSSNPGTGATDTQYF
TGTGCCAGCAGCTCGAACCCCGGGACAGGGGCGACGGATACGCAGTATTTT
>TRBJ1-1|TRBV18|-|-
CASSPVDSRGTEAFF
TGTGCCAGCTCACCGGTTGACTCCCGGGGCACTGAAGCTTTCTTT
>TRBJ1-2|TRBV27|-|-
CAPGGEETNYGYTF
TGTGCTCCGGGGGGCGAGGAGACTAACTATGGCTACACCTTC
>TRBJ1-6|TRBV19|once|TRBD1
CASRAGTGAPLHF
TGTGCCAGTAGAGCCGGGACAGGGGCACCCCTCCACTTT
>TRBJ2-1|TRBV5-6|-|TRBD2
CASSFWLGLSYNEQFF
TGTGCCAGCAGCTTCTGGTTGGGACTATCCTACAATGAGCAGTTCTTC
>TRBJ2-5|TRBV7-9|-|-
CASSLGGPETQYF
TGTGCCAGCAGCTTAGGGGGGCCGGAGACCCAGTACTTC
>TRBJ1-5|TRBV28|-|TRBD1
CASSDYRGLQPQHF
TGTGCCAGCAGTGACTACAGGGGGCTTCAGCCCCAGCATTTT
>TRBJ1-1|TRBV28|-|-
CASSGPGGSETEAFF
TGTGCCAGCAGTGGCCCGGGGGGTTCGGAGACTGAAGCTTTCTTT
>TRBJ2-4|TRBV7-2|-|-
CASSPGQGLAKNIQYF
TGTGCCAGCAGCCCCGGACAAGGATTAGCCAAAAACATTCAGTACTTC
>TRBJ1-2|TRBV9|-|-
CASSKQPGYGYTF
TGTGCCAGCAGCAAACAGCCAGGGTATGGCTACACCTTC
>TRBJ2-7|TRBV6-1|-|-
CASSYGQSYEQYF
TGTGCCAGCAGTTATGGACAGTCCTACGAGCAGTACTTC
>TRBJ1-5|TRBV6-5|-|TRBD1
CASSSGTDNQPQHF
TGTGCCAGCAGCTCCGGGACAGACAATCAGCCCCAGCATTTT
>TRBJ1-6|TRBV11-2|-|TRBD1
CASSSVGQGGSPLHF
TGTGCCAGCAGCTCAGTTGGACAGGGGGGCTCACCCCTCCACTTT
>TRBJ2-6|TRBV2|-|-
CASSLAASSGANVLTF
TGTGCCAGCAGTTTAGCGGCGAGCTCTGGGGCCAACGTCCTGACTTTC
>TRBJ2-3|TRBV6-5|-|-
CASRPLYTDTQYF
TGTGCCAGCAGGCCACTCTACACAGATACGCAGTATTTT
>TRBJ2-3|TRBV5-1|-|-
CATRGARSSTDTQYF
TGCGCCACCAGGGGGGCCAGATCTAGCACAGATACGCAGTATTTT
>TRBJ2-1|TRBV30|once|TRBD2
CAWSVALAGYNEQFF
TGTGCCTGGAGTGTCGCACTAGCGGGATACAATGAGCAGTTCTTC
>TRBJ2-7|TRBV19|-|-
CASSRQVLNEQYF
TGTGCCAGTAGTAGACAGGTTCTCAACGAGCAGTACTTC
>TRBJ2-7|TRBV10-2|-|-
CASSQPAAVSHEQYF
TGCGCCAGCAGCCAACCGGCGGCAGTCTCCCACGAGCAGTACTTC
>TRBJ1-4|TRBV5-1|-|-
CASSLFPGETGEKLFF
TGCGCCAGCAGCTTGTTCCCTGGAGAGACTGGTGAAAAACTGTTTTTT
>TRBJ2-5|TRBV7-3|-|TRBD2
CASSLSGVGGETQYF
TGTGCCAGCAGCTTAAGCGGGGTCGGGGGGGAGACCCAGTACTTC